This T cell receptor (beta chain) derives from a study of precursors of human CD4 cytotoxic T cells. Whole-study results and caveats: IL-7Rhigh TEMRA clonotypes held a larger expanded effector fraction than TEM or TCM clonotypes. Both TEMRA subsets had more restricted TCR repertoires than TCM and TEM.

TCRdb analysed the reads with MiXCR anew, one entry per CDR3 protein. The sample has 450 to 600 distinct CDR3 sequences, about 20% seen once; the top ten hold around a sixth. CDR3 size: 13 residues. V lost 3 bases, J lost 4 bases, and 7 bases lay in between. The V gene's germline CDR1 is SGDLS and CDR2 YYNGEE. Bulk UMI-based sequencing covered sorted CD4+ central memory, effector memory, IL-7R-high and IL-7R-negative TEMRA subsets. This clonotype is deemed large. Its antigen is currently unknown. This chain joins TRBV9 and TRBJ2-2; the D is unclear. This TCR derives from a human donor in good health. Material: memory CD4+ T cells from blood (PBMCs). CDR3 sequence reads: CASSAAFTGELFF. In DNA, the CDR3 is TGTGCCAGCAGCGCGGCGTTCACCGGGGAGCTGTTTTTT.